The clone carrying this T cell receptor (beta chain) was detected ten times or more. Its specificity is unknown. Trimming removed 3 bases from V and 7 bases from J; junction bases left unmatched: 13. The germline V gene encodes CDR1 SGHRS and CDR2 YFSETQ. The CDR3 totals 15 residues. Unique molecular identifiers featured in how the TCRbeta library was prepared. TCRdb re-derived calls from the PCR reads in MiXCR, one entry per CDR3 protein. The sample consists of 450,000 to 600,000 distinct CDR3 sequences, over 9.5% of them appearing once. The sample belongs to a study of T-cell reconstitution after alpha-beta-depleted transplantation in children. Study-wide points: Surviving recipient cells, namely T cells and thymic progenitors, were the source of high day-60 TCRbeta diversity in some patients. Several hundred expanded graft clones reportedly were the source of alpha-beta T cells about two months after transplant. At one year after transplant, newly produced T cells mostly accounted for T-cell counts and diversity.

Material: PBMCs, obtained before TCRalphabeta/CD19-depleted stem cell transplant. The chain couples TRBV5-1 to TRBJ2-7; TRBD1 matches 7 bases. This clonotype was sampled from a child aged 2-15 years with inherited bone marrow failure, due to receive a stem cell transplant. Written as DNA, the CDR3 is TGCGCCAGCAGCTGGGGGACAGCGATCTCGGGGGAGCAGTACTTC. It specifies CASSWGTAISGEQYF.